The rows below give T cell receptor beta chains drawn from one sample of a study of patients and donors after allogeneic stem cell transplantation. MiXCR, run by TCRdb on the RT-PCR reads, gives a single entry per CDR3 protein. The table has about 410,000 distinct CDR3 sequences, 16% seen once. The sample comprised blood, either unsorted or a sorted T cell fraction (not recorded which). These receptors came from a human donor who was either an allogeneic HSCT recipient or a stem cell or donor lymphocyte infusion donor (not recorded which). It is not recorded whose cells these are; they may come from a transplant donor. CDR3s include the opening cysteine and the closing phenylalanine or tryptophan. The D gene is left open where the match is weak. The size entry is marked missing in some rows and otherwise reads once, few, many or a size class.

TRBV6-1	many	TRBJ2-7	TRBD2	TGTGCCAGCAGTAGGACTAGCGGGAGTTACGAGCAGTACTTC	CASSRTSGSYEQYF
TRBV5-1	.	TRBJ2-2	.	TGCGCCAGCATTTCATCTGGCCGGGCGAACACCGGGGAGCTGTTTTTT	CASISSGRANTGELFF
TRBV5-4	.	TRBJ2-3	.	TGTGCCAGCAGCTTGAGCCAGGGCACAGATACGCAGTATTTT	CASSLSQGTDTQYF
TRBV27	few	TRBJ2-7	TRBD2	TGTGCCAGCAGTTTCGGGGGGACCCTATCCCATAGACTAACCTACGAGCAGTACTTC	CASSFGGTLSHRLTYEQYF
TRBV5-6	few	TRBJ1-5	TRBD1	TGTGCCAGCAGCAGCGGGACAGGGGGCGGGCGTAGCAATCAGCCCCAGCATTTT	CASSSGTGGGRSNQPQHF
TRBV18	many	TRBJ2-2	TRBD2	TGTGCCAGCTCACCTTACATCGGACTAGCGGGAGGGCCAATCGGGGAGCTGTTTTTT	CASSPYIGLAGGPIGELFF
TRBV4-2	many	TRBJ2-7	.	TGTGCCAGCAGCCAAGATCGTAGGGGACCCTACGAGCAGTACTTC	CASSQDRRGPYEQYF
TRBV2	.	TRBJ2-1	.	TGTGCCAGCATTTACTACAGGGTGAACAATGAGCAGTTCTTC	CASIYYRVNNEQFF
TRBV20-1	few	TRBJ1-2	.	TGCAGTGCTAGAGGTAGCAGCCACTATGGCTACACCTTC	CSARGSSHYGYTF
TRBV6-5	.	TRBJ2-5	.	TGTGCCAGCAGTTCCGGACTGGTACAAGAGACCCAGTACTTC	CASSSGLVQETQYF
TRBV7-2	many	TRBJ1-1	.	TGTGCCAGCAGCTTAGCCAGTATGAACACTGAAGCTTTCTTT	CASSLASMNTEAFF
TRBV6-5	.	TRBJ1-5	.	TGTGCCAGCAGTTTACAGGGCCAGGGCAATCAGCCCCAGCATTTT	CASSLQGQGNQPQHF
TRBV9	few	TRBJ2-7	.	TGTGCCAGCAGCGTCCCACCCAAGACCTACGAGCAGTACTTC	CASSVPPKTYEQYF
TRBV30	few	TRBJ2-1	TRBD2	TGTGCCTGGAGACTAGCGGGACCATACAATGAGCAGTTCTTC	CAWRLAGPYNEQFF
TRBV7-3	.	TRBJ2-5	.	TGTGCCAGCAGCCCCACCCTAGGGGGGGGCCAAGAGACCCAGTACTTC	CASSPTLGGGQETQYF
TRBV20-1	.	TRBJ1-2	.	TGCAGTGCGACACATGTCTATGGCTACACCTTC	CSATHVYGYTF
TRBV9	.	TRBJ2-3	TRBD2	TGTGCCAGCAGCAGCATCGGGACTAGTTGGTCAGATACGCAGTATTTT	CASSSIGTSWSDTQYF
TRBV10-3	few	TRBJ2-7	TRBD2	TGTGCCATCTGGGCGGCGGGAGCCTACGAGCAGTACTTC	CAIWAAGAYEQYF
TRBV7-9	.	TRBJ1-1	TRBD1	TGTGCCAGCAGCTTATATCTGACAGGGCTGCACACTGAAGCTTTCTTT	CASSLYLTGLHTEAFF
TRBV12-3/TRBV12-4	few	TRBJ2-5	.	TGTGCCAGCAGGCGGGGTCCACGGGAGACCCAGTACTTC	CASRRGPRETQYF
TRBV20-1	.	TRBJ2-5	.	TGCAGTGCTAGAGATCAGTTGGAGCGGGAAGAGACCCAGTACTTC	CSARDQLEREETQYF
TRBV6-5	few	TRBJ1-3	.	TGTGCCAGCCAAAGCTCTGGAAACACCATATATTTT	CASQSSGNTIYF
TRBV30	few	TRBJ1-2	.	TGTGCCTCTCGCCCGGGGTTTTATGGCTACACCTTC	CASRPGFYGYTF
TRBV19	few	TRBJ1-1	.	TGTGCCAGTACTTACGGGACATCTATTGAAGCTTTCTTT	CASTYGTSIEAFF
TRBV13	.	TRBJ2-7	TRBD2	TGTGCCAGCAGCTACCCTCGGAGCGGGAGTATGTACGAGCAGTACTTC	CASSYPRSGSMYEQYF
TRBV5-1	many	TRBJ2-2	TRBD2	TGCGCCAGCAGCTGGACTAGCGGGAACACCGGGGAGCTGTTTTTT	CASSWTSGNTGELFF
TRBV5-4	few	TRBJ2-2	.	TGTGCCAGCAGTCCTGGACGGTGGAACACCGGGGAGCTGTTTTTT	CASSPGRWNTGELFF
TRBV4-1	.	TRBJ2-4	TRBD2	TGCGCCAGCAGCCAACTTAGCGGGGGGCTAGCCAAAAACATTCAGTACTTC	CASSQLSGGLAKNIQYF
TRBV2	.	TRBJ2-5	.	TGTGCCAGCAGTGGAGGGGTCGGGGAGACCCAGTACTTC	CASSGGVGETQYF
TRBV12-5	.	TRBJ1-5	TRBD1	TGTGCTAGTGGTTTGGTCTCAGCCCGGGACAGGGGGCTTAGTCAGCCCCAGCATTTT	CASGLVSARDRGLSQPQHF
TRBV2	few	TRBJ1-2	.	TGTGCCAGCAGCGAAGACAGGACCATCTATGGCTACACCTTC	CASSEDRTIYGYTF
TRBV27	.	TRBJ2-7	TRBD1	TGTGCCAGCAGTTTTAATCCCGACAGGGGGACCGAGCAGTACTTC	CASSFNPDRGTEQYF
TRBV13	.	TRBJ1-1	.	TGTGCCAGCAGCCTCATGGGTTACACTGAAGCTTTCTTT	CASSLMGYTEAFF
TRBV6-5	.	TRBJ2-7	.	TGTGCCAGCAGAAACTACGACGAGCAGTACTTC	CASRNYDEQYF
TRBV3-1	.	TRBJ2-3	TRBD2	TGTGCCAGCCGTGGACTAGCGGTGGGGGATACGCAGTATTTT	CASRGLAVGDTQYF
TRBV6-1	.	TRBJ1-4	.	TGTGCCAGCAGTCCCCTTCAGAGTAATGAAAAACTGTTTTTT	CASSPLQSNEKLFF
TRBV12-3/TRBV12-4	.	TRBJ1-1	TRBD1	TGTGCCAGCAGGAAACAGGGGCGGACTGAAGCTTTCTTT	CASRKQGRTEAFF
TRBV12-3/TRBV12-4	.	TRBJ2-3	.	TGTGCCAGCAGGCCCCGCAGAGATACGCAGTATTTT	CASRPRRDTQYF
TRBV7-8	few	TRBJ2-7	.	TGTGCCAGCAGCTCCGACTTTTCGGGACCCACCGTCCACGAGCAGTACTTC	CASSSDFSGPTVHEQYF
TRBV2	.	TRBJ1-1	.	TGTGCCAGCAAGTATGACTGGAACACTGAAGCTTTCTTT	CASKYDWNTEAFF
TRBV30	.	TRBJ2-1	.	TGTGCCTGGAGCGAATCCTACAATGAGCAGTTCTTC	CAWSESYNEQFF
TRBV20-1	many	TRBJ2-1	.	TGCAGTGCTAGAGATTGGCCCCACAGGGAAGGTGAGCAGTTCTTC	CSARDWPHREGEQFF
TRBV18	few	TRBJ2-2	TRBD1	TGTGCCAGCCTTCAGGGGGCCACCGAGCTGTTTTTT	CASLQGATELFF
TRBV6-5	.	TRBJ2-6	.	TGTGCCAGCAGTTACTGGGCTGGGGCCAACGTCCTGACTTTC	CASSYWAGANVLTF
TRBV10-3	.	TRBJ2-7	TRBD2	TGTGCCATCAGTGTTTTTCGGGGGACTAGCGACTCCTACGAGCAGTACTTC	CAISVFRGTSDSYEQYF
TRBV7-9	.	TRBJ1-2	.	TGTGCCAGCAGCTTAGTTGGAAGGCAATCAGGTGGCTACACCTTC	CASSLVGRQSGGYTF
TRBV19	few	TRBJ1-1	.	TGTGCCAGTAGTATTCGATTGAACACTGAAGCTTTCTTT	CASSIRLNTEAFF
TRBV20-1	few	TRBJ1-3	.	TGCAGTGCTGTTGGAAACACCATATATTTT	CSAVGNTIYF
TRBV5-1	few	TRBJ2-2	.	TGCGCCAGCAGCTTGGATGTCGGGCTCGGGGAGCTGTTTTTT	CASSLDVGLGELFF
TRBV5-1	many	TRBJ2-3	.	TGCGCCAGCCTTAAACCGCTACCAGGGGGGAATACGCAGTATTTT	CASLKPLPGGNTQYF
TRBV4-1	.	TRBJ1-1	.	TGCGCCAGCAGCCAAGGGAGGGGAGCTTTCTTT	CASSQGRGAFF
TRBV7-9	.	TRBJ1-2	.	TGTGCCAGCAGCTTAAACGCCCCGGTATACACCTTC	CASSLNAPVYTF
TRBV5-1	.	TRBJ1-1	TRBD1	TGCGCCAGCAGCCGTGCCGGGACAGGGACAGCTGAAGCTTTCTTT	CASSRAGTGTAEAFF
TRBV7-3	.	TRBJ2-5	.	TGTGCCAGCAGCTTTGGGCCAGCTCAAGAGACCCAGTACTTC	CASSFGPAQETQYF